This entry features one T cell receptor (beta chain) sequence. The target antigen is unknown. Repertoires were generated with immunoSEQ multiplex PCR, while TCRdb's copy carries only in-frame clones and drops some. In the table there are about 32,000 clones, roughly two thirds of which are singletons. Pools of viral peptides were used by the ViraFEST assay to expand antigen-specific CD4+ T cells ahead of sequencing. CD4+ T cells were isolated after around 9 days of culture. As their vaccination, participants received two doses of either BNT162b2 or mRNA-1273. This specimen belongs to a study of vaccination effects on CD4 cells after COVID-19. CDR1 is GTSNPN, CDR2 SVGIG, per germline (reference sequence). V lost 4 bases and J 8 bases, leaving 20 bases between the germline ends. This CDR3 is built from 15 residues.

The sequence derives from a human donor who received a COVID-19 vaccine. Material: CD4+ T cells from PBMCs cultured with HCoV-229E spike peptides, obtained after COVID-19 vaccination. V and J are TRBV30 and TRBJ1-4; tentatively, D is TRBD1 (6 bases). CDR3 protein: CAWNRLWGGEEKLFF. The CDR3 DNA sequence: TGTGCCTGGAATCGTTTGTGGGGGGGCGAGGAAAAACTGTTTTTT.